The clone carrying this TCR beta chain was observed many times. This specimen belongs to a study of CD8 T cells in ankylosing spondylitis. V dropped 4 bases and J dropped 1 base, with 11 bases sitting between them. The CDR3 totals 14 residues. CDR1 is SGHRS, CDR2 YFSETQ, per germline. Quantitative 5'-RACE was performed with molecular barcodes, and it yielded the TCR beta libraries. TCRdb re-called the 5' RACE reads with MiXCR, one entry per CDR3 protein. The data show around 230,000 distinct CDR3 sequences, 8% to 9.5% seen once. What was sequenced was blood, either unsorted or a sorted T cell fraction (not recorded which). The TCR sequence derives from a male donor with ankylosing spondylitis or in good health (not recorded which). This sequence joins TRBV5-1 and TRBJ1-1; D is uncertain. CDR3 sequence reads: CASSPTAGNTEAFF. CDR3 in DNA: TGCGCCAGCAGCCCAACTGCAGGGAACACTGAAGCTTTCTTT.